This T cell receptor beta chain is drawn from a study of blood T cell repertoires in COVID-19. Study in general: T cells, B-cell-depleted T cells, or PBMCs supplied cDNA or gDNA.

V was pared by 4 bases and J by 2 bases, with 11 bases between. This CDR3 has 14 amino acids. Germline CDR1 is KGHSH and CDR2 is LQKENI. As originally analysed: Amplified reference gene primers provided the basis for estimating nucleated cell counts. Here immunoSEQ multiplex PCR was the method, and the copy in TCRdb shows in-frame clones only, minus some. Clonal size and the V and J genes are those of that table, whereas D and trimming came from the DNA. The sample lists around 300,000 clones, around 90% occurring once. This rearrangement joins TRBV18 to TRBJ2-5, with D tentatively TRBD1 (5 bases). This receptor was obtained from a woman in her thirties or forties who had recovered from COVID-19. Sequenced material: peripheral blood. The CDR3 spells CASSQWAGQETQYF. CDR3 nucleotide sequence: TGTGCCAGCTCACAGTGGGCAGGGCAAGAGACCCAGTACTTC. Supplemented by reference TRBV18 and TRBJ2-5, the full variable domain reads NAGVMQNPRHLVRRRGQEARLRCSPMKGHSHVYWYRQLPEEGLKFMVYLQKENIIDESGMPKERFSAEFPKEGPSILRIQQVVRGDSAAYFCASSQWAGQETQYFGPGTRLLVL.